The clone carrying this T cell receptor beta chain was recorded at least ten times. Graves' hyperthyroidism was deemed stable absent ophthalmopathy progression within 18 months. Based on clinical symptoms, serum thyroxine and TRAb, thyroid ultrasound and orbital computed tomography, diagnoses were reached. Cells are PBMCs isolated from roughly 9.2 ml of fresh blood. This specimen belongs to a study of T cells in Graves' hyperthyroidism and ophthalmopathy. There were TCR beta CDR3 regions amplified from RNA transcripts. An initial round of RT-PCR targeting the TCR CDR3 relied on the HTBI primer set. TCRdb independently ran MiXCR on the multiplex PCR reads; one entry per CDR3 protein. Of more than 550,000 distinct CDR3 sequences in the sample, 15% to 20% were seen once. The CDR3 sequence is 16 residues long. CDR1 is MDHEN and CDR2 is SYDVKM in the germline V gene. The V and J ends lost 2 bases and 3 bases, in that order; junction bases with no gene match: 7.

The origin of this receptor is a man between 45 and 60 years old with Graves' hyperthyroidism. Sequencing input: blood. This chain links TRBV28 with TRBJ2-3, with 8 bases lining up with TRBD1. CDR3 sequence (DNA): TGTGCCAGCAGTTTACAGGGGGCAGGGTGGACAGATACGCAGTATTTT. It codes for CASSLQGAGWTDTQYF. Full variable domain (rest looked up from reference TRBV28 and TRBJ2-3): DVKVTQSSRYLVKRTGEKVFLECVQDMDHENMFWYRQDPGLGLRLIYFSYDVKMKEKGDIPEGYSVSREKKERFSLILESASTNQTSMYLCASSLQGAGWTDTQYFGPGTRLTVL.